A selection of T cell receptor beta chains follows, all from one sample in a study of neurological immune-mediated disorders. TCRdb fed the 5' RACE reads into MiXCR, producing one record per CDR3 protein. This sample has about 30,000 distinct CDR3 sequences; approximately 12% occur once, and the top ten carry 6% to 8%. Sequencing used PBMCs. The receptors shown here come from a man aged 55 to 70 in good health. The CDR3 runs from the conserved cysteine through the conserved F or W. The order of the fields is clone size, D gene, V gene, J gene, CDR3 length, CDR3 protein, CDR3 DNA. The D gene is left open where the match is weak. Only some rows state a clone size, as once, few, many or a class for expanded clones.

size: many; D: TRBD1; V: TRBV28; J: TRBJ2-7; length: 12; CDR3: CASSTGVYEQYF; DNA: TGTGCCAGCAGCACAGGGGTCTACGAGCAGTACTTC
size: many; D: -; V: TRBV5-1; J: TRBJ1-4; length: 15; CDR3: CASTLTRADTEKLFF; DNA: TGCGCCAGCACCTTGACGAGGGCGGATACCGAAAAACTGTTTTTT
size: many; D: -; V: TRBV12-3/TRBV12-4; J: TRBJ1-1; length: 15; CDR3: CASSPMGGAATEAFF; DNA: TGTGCCAGCAGTCCGATGGGTGGCGCGGCCACTGAAGCTTTCTTT
size: few; D: TRBD2; V: TRBV20-1; J: TRBJ2-7; length: 13; CDR3: CSAGGGVGYEQYF; DNA: TGCAGTGCTGGCGGGGGTGTGGGGTACGAGCAGTACTTC
size: many; D: -; V: TRBV7-7; J: TRBJ2-7; length: 14; CDR3: CASSLDVGSYEQYF; DNA: TGTGCCAGCAGCTTAGACGTCGGGAGCTACGAGCAGTACTTC
size: medium-sized; D: -; V: TRBV7-2; J: TRBJ2-5; length: 13; CDR3: CASSLRPEETQYF; DNA: TGTGCCAGCAGCTTAAGACCCGAAGAGACCCAGTACTTC
size: many; D: -; V: TRBV6-2/TRBV6-3; J: TRBJ1-1; length: 11; CDR3: CASTLNTEAFF; DNA: TGTGCCAGCACTTTGAACACTGAAGCTTTCTTT
size: many; D: -; V: TRBV9; J: TRBJ2-2; length: 14; CDR3: CASSKKFGTGELFF; DNA: TGTGCCAGCTCGAAAAAGTTTGGGACCGGGGAGCTGTTTTTT
size: many; D: TRBD1; V: TRBV6-5; J: TRBJ1-5; length: 17; CDR3: CASSSATGRNSNQPQHF; DNA: TGTGCCAGCAGTTCGGCGACAGGGAGAAATAGCAATCAGCCCCAGCATTTT
size: -; D: -; V: TRBV11-2; J: TRBJ2-7; length: 16; CDR3: CASLDLLVVQGGEQYF; DNA: TGTGCCAGCTTAGATCTTCTGGTGGTTCAGGGTGGGGAGCAGTACTTC
size: medium-sized; D: -; V: TRBV12-3/TRBV12-4; J: TRBJ1-6; length: 14; CDR3: CASRLMGLDSPLHF; DNA: TGTGCCAGCAGACTCATGGGATTGGACTCACCCCTCCACTTT
size: many; D: -; V: TRBV28; J: TRBJ2-5; length: 15; CDR3: CASSFEGGATKTQYF; DNA: TGTGCCAGCAGTTTTGAGGGGGGAGCTACGAAGACCCAGTACTTC
size: -; D: -; V: TRBV5-1; J: TRBJ2-5; length: 12; CDR3: CASTLNGETQYF; DNA: TGCGCCAGTACCCTGAACGGGGAGACCCAGTACTTC
size: many; D: TRBD1; V: TRBV6-5; J: TRBJ2-7; length: 18; CDR3: CASSYSGNDRVIGYEQYF; DNA: TGTGCCAGCAGTTACTCGGGAAACGACAGGGTTATTGGCTACGAGCAGTACTTC
size: many; D: TRBD1; V: TRBV5-1; J: TRBJ2-3; length: 17; CDR3: CASSQSVLGQGSDTQYF; DNA: TGCGCCAGCAGCCAAAGCGTTCTAGGACAGGGGTCAGATACGCAGTATTTT
size: many; D: -; V: TRBV14; J: TRBJ2-7; length: 13; CDR3: CASSQGRSYEQYF; DNA: TGTGCCAGCAGCCAAGGGAGGTCCTACGAGCAGTACTTC
size: many; D: -; V: TRBV7-8; J: TRBJ1-1; length: 11; CDR3: CASSLGSKQNF; DNA: TGTGCCAGCAGCTTGGGGTCTAAGCAAAACTTT
size: many; D: -; V: TRBV12-3/TRBV12-4; J: TRBJ1-4; length: 13; CDR3: CASSLGAREKLFF; DNA: TGTGCCAGCAGTTTGGGCGCGCGGGAAAAACTGTTTTTT
size: many; D: TRBD1; V: TRBV20-1; J: TRBJ2-5; length: 13; CDR3: CSAGQGAGETQYF; DNA: TGCAGTGCAGGACAGGGGGCTGGAGAGACCCAGTACTTC
size: many; D: -; V: TRBV5-1; J: TRBJ2-2; length: 13; CDR3: CASSLGNTGELFF; DNA: TGCGCCAGCAGCTTGGGGAACACCGGGGAGCTGTTTTTT
size: many; D: -; V: TRBV20-1; J: TRBJ2-5; length: 16; CDR3: CSARDTIYVVRGTQYF; DNA: TGCAGTGCTAGAGATACGATCTATGTAGTCCGGGGGACCCAGTACTTC
size: many; D: TRBD1; V: TRBV5-1; J: TRBJ2-2; length: 15; CDR3: CASSKDRANTGELFF; DNA: TGCGCCAGCAGCAAGGACAGGGCGAACACCGGGGAGCTGTTTTTT
size: many; D: TRBD2; V: TRBV24-1; J: TRBJ2-1; length: 19; CDR3: CATSDLPASGGVAYNEQFF; DNA: TGTGCCACCAGTGATTTGCCGGCTAGCGGGGGGGTGGCCTACAATGAGCAGTTCTTC
size: -; D: -; V: TRBV20-1; J: TRBJ2-3; length: 16; CDR3: CSARDAGTLYTDTQYF; DNA: TGCAGTGCTAGAGATGCGGGGACTTTATACACAGATACGCAGTATTTT
size: many; D: TRBD1; V: TRBV7-9; J: TRBJ2-1; length: 16; CDR3: CASSYSRTGVGNEQFF; DNA: TGTGCCAGCAGCTACTCCCGGACAGGGGTAGGCAATGAGCAGTTCTTC
size: many; D: -; V: TRBV3-1; J: TRBJ2-3; length: 13; CDR3: CASSQIGTDTQYF; DNA: TGTGCCAGCAGCCAAATCGGTACAGATACGCAGTATTTT
size: many; D: TRBD1; V: TRBV20-1; J: TRBJ2-5; length: 15; CDR3: CSARTGGANQETQYF; DNA: TGCAGTGCTAGAACAGGGGGCGCCAACCAAGAGACCCAGTACTTC
size: many; D: TRBD2; V: TRBV5-1; J: TRBJ2-3; length: 16; CDR3: CASSLGLAGGTDTQYF; DNA: TGCGCCAGCAGCTTGGGACTAGCGGGGGGCACAGATACGCAGTATTTT
size: many; D: TRBD2; V: TRBV4-1; J: TRBJ2-1; length: 15; CDR3: CASSQGLAGNNEQFF; DNA: TGCGCCAGCAGCCAAGGACTAGCGGGTAACAATGAGCAGTTCTTC
size: large; D: TRBD2; V: TRBV20-1; J: TRBJ2-7; length: 14; CDR3: CSAPLAGGVGEQYF; DNA: TGCAGTGCCCCTCTAGCGGGAGGAGTGGGGGAGCAGTACTTC
size: many; D: TRBD1; V: TRBV2; J: TRBJ2-7; length: 13; CDR3: CASSRTGGIEQYF; DNA: TGTGCCAGCAGCAGGACAGGGGGCATCGAGCAGTACTTC
size: many; D: TRBD2; V: TRBV28; J: TRBJ2-1; length: 16; CDR3: CASSSQRGGSRNEQFF; DNA: TGTGCCAGCAGTTCCCAAAGGGGCGGGAGTAGGAATGAGCAGTTCTTC
size: many; D: -; V: TRBV5-1; J: TRBJ2-5; length: 14; CDR3: CASSPGTLQETQYF; DNA: TGCGCCAGCAGCCCTGGGACTTTACAAGAGACCCAGTACTTC
size: many; D: TRBD1; V: TRBV12-3/TRBV12-4; J: TRBJ2-7; length: 14; CDR3: CASSTGQGVNEQYF; DNA: TGTGCCAGCAGCACGGGACAGGGAGTTAACGAGCAGTACTTC
size: many; D: TRBD2; V: TRBV7-6; J: TRBJ2-7; length: 15; CDR3: CASSLGVAGGSEQYF; DNA: TGTGCCAGCAGCTTAGGGGTAGCGGGGGGTTCCGAGCAGTACTTC
size: many; D: TRBD1; V: TRBV12-3/TRBV12-4; J: TRBJ1-2; length: 13; CDR3: CASRKTGTHGYTF; DNA: TGTGCCAGCAGAAAGACAGGGACGCATGGCTACACCTTC
size: medium-sized; D: -; V: TRBV5-1; J: TRBJ2-5; length: 13; CDR3: CASSQGSGETQYF; DNA: TGCGCCAGCAGCCAGGGGTCCGGGGAGACCCAGTACTTC
size: many; D: TRBD1; V: TRBV29-1; J: TRBJ2-7; length: 12; CDR3: CSVETGSREQYF; DNA: TGCAGCGTAGAGACAGGGTCTCGGGAGCAGTACTTC
size: many; D: -; V: TRBV3-1; J: TRBJ1-5; length: 17; CDR3: CASSQGWDIGYNQPQHF; DNA: TGTGCCAGCAGCCAAGGGTGGGACATAGGATACAATCAGCCCCAGCATTTT
size: many; D: TRBD2; V: TRBV28; J: TRBJ2-7; length: 12; CDR3: CATGLASYEQYF; DNA: TGTGCCACAGGACTAGCGAGCTACGAGCAGTACTTC
size: many; D: TRBD1; V: TRBV7-9; J: TRBJ2-2; length: 15; CDR3: CASSGYRGVQLELFF; DNA: TGTGCCAGCAGCGGATACAGGGGAGTCCAGTTGGAGCTGTTTTTT
size: many; D: -; V: TRBV18; J: TRBJ1-2; length: 13; CDR3: CASSPIGNEGYTF; DNA: TGTGCCAGCTCACCAATCGGTAACGAAGGCTACACCTTC
size: many; D: TRBD1; V: TRBV5-1; J: TRBJ1-2; length: 15; CDR3: CASSLTQGAIGGYTF; DNA: TGCGCCAGCAGCTTGACACAGGGGGCCATTGGTGGCTACACCTTC
size: many; D: -; V: TRBV24-1; J: TRBJ1-3; length: 13; CDR3: CATSDLTGNTIYF; DNA: TGTGCCACCAGTGATTTGACTGGAAACACCATATATTTT
size: many; D: TRBD1; V: TRBV12-3/TRBV12-4; J: TRBJ1-1; length: 16; CDR3: CASSPVGTGDHTEAFF; DNA: TGTGCCAGCAGTCCCGTCGGGACAGGGGACCACACTGAAGCTTTCTTT
size: -; D: TRBD2; V: TRBV28; J: TRBJ2-1; length: 16; CDR3: CASSSQRGGSSNEQFF; DNA: TGTGCCAGCAGTTCCCAAAGGGGAGGGAGTAGTAATGAGCAGTTCTTC
size: many; D: -; V: TRBV2; J: TRBJ2-1; length: 13; CDR3: CASREVSYNEQFF; DNA: TGTGCCAGCCGAGAGGTCTCCTACAATGAGCAGTTCTTC
size: many; D: -; V: TRBV7-3; J: TRBJ2-5; length: 13; CDR3: CASSLVQGETQYF; DNA: TGTGCCAGCAGCTTAGTCCAGGGGGAGACCCAGTACTTC
size: many; D: -; V: TRBV7-3; J: TRBJ1-6; length: 13; CDR3: CASSSQGSSPLHF; DNA: TGTGCCAGCAGTTCGCAGGGAAGTTCACCCCTCCACTTT
size: many; D: -; V: TRBV5-6; J: TRBJ1-5; length: 13; CDR3: CASSLDRDQPQHF; DNA: TGTGCCAGCAGCTTGGACAGGGATCAGCCCCAGCATTTT
size: many; D: -; V: TRBV29-1; J: TRBJ2-1; length: 15; CDR3: CSVLRGRGLSHEQFF; DNA: TGCAGCGTTTTGAGGGGGCGGGGGTTATCCCATGAGCAGTTCTTC
size: -; D: TRBD1; V: TRBV7-3; J: TRBJ1-1; length: 14; CDR3: CASSLSGTGREAFF; DNA: TGTGCCAGCAGCTTAAGTGGGACAGGGCGTGAAGCTTTCTTT
size: many; D: -; V: TRBV12-3/TRBV12-4; J: TRBJ1-5; length: 15; CDR3: CASRKGPYSNQPQHF; DNA: TGTGCCAGCAGGAAGGGACCGTATAGCAATCAGCCCCAGCATTTT
size: many; D: -; V: TRBV28; J: TRBJ2-7; length: 14; CDR3: CASSLNGRPYEQYF; DNA: TGTGCCAGCAGTCTGAACGGACGGCCCTACGAGCAGTACTTC